This T cell receptor (beta chain) was identified during a study of shared clonotypes between healthy human individuals. Measured with immunoSEQ multiplex PCR; TCRdb has only the in-frame clones, and not every one. The data hold more than 2,000,000 clones, with around 94% observed a single time. This CDR3 comprises 16 residues. Germline-derived CDR1 and CDR2 are MDHEN and SYDVKM. Deletions cut 1 base from V and 1 base from J, with 8 bases between. This chain joins TRBV28 and TRBJ1-6, with D unresolved. This receptor was obtained from a man between 18 and 35 years old in good health. The sequenced material came from naive CD4+ T cells sorted from blood. Indicated subset: CD45RA+ positively selected. CDR3 loop: CASSLYPVSYNSPLHF. The CDR3 nucleotides are TGTGCCAGCAGTTTATATCCGGTGTCCTATAATTCACCCCTCCACTTT.